These 9 T cell receptor beta chains were all obtained from the same sample, sequenced in a study of OX40 agonist ivuxolimab in advanced cancers. The assay was immunoSEQ multiplex PCR, and TCRdb's table has in-frame clones only and misses some. The sample yields about 17,000 clones, almost 85% seen once. Sequenced material: CD4+ or CD8+ T cells sorted from blood, taken in a trial of the OX40 agonist ivuxolimab. Receptors originate from an adult with an advanced solid tumor such as melanoma, head and neck, liver or kidney cancer.

Only one count was recorded for this clone. This sequence joins TRBV7-9 and TRBJ2-1; D ambiguous. V was shortened by 4 bases and J by 8 bases, with 15 bases between the two germline ends. The CDR3 runs 14 residues. From germline, CDR1 is SEHNR and CDR2 FQNEAQ (reference sequence). The CDR3 loop reads CASSWMTAVDEQFF. In DNA, the CDR3 is TGTGCCAGCAGCTGGATGACTGCAGTCGATGAGCAGTTCTTC.

The chain is built from TRBV29-1 and TRBJ2-6; no definite D call. V was cut by 6 bases and J by 1 base, with 7 bases left in between. In germline, CDR1 is SQVTM, CDR2 ANQGSEA. This CDR3 region has 13 residues. The chain's CDR3 is CSVYESGANVLTF. CDR3 sequence (DNA): TGCAGCGTCTATGAGTCTGGGGCCAACGTCCTGACTTTC.

About this clone: The same CDR3 arises from other DNA sequences in this sample as well. The chain is built from TRBV27 and TRBJ1-2; TRBD1 is a possible D gene (5 bases). The CDR3 spans 14 residues. V lost 0 bases and J lost 7, with 12 bases in between. Germline lookup yields CDR1 MNHEY and CDR2 SMNVEV (reference sequence). DNA for the CDR3: TGTGCCAGCAGTTTATCCCTAGGGGTCGGTGGCTACACCTTC. This translates into CASSLSLGVGGYTF.

This clone is a singleton in its sample. This rearrangement joins TRBV2 to TRBJ2-7; D call uncertain. Trimming cost V 2 bases and J 0 bases, with 8 bases left between them. CDR1 SNHLY and CDR2 FYNNEI come from the germline V gene. The CDR3 length is 14 residues. The CDR3, as DNA: TGTGCCAGCAGTGAAAGGTTCCTCTCCTACGAGCAGTACTTC. Amino acid sequence: CASSERFLSYEQYF.

V and J are TRBV6-1 and TRBJ2-5; 10 positions match TRBD1. The V and J ends lost 8 bases and 4 bases, in that order; junction bases with no gene match: 10. This CDR3 has 15 residues. Germline lookup yields CDR1 MNHNS and CDR2 SASEGT. CDR3 region: CASCRDRGIVETQYF. CDR3 sequence (DNA): TGTGCCAGCTGCCGGGACAGGGGTATTGTAGAGACCCAGTACTTC.

This chain links TRBV30 with TRBJ1-2; the match to TRBD1 covers 7 bases. The germline V gene has CDR1 GTSNPN and CDR2 SVGIG (reference sequence). This CDR3 comprises 14 residues. V shed 6 bases, J shed 4 bases, and the junction held 11 bases outside the gene matches. For the CDR3, the DNA is TGTGCCTGCCCCTTGAGGGGGCAGAGCTATGGCTACACCTTC. This sequence encodes CACPLRGQSYGYTF.

V and J are TRBV4-3 and TRBJ2-5; no definite D call. The CDR3 consists of 13 residues. V gave up 0 bases and J gave up 5 bases, with 7 bases separating them. In germline, CDR1 is LGHNA, CDR2 YSLEER. The CDR3 sequence: CASSQEGWETQYF. DNA for the CDR3: TGCGCCAGCAGCCAAGAGGGGTGGGAGACCCAGTACTTC.

The chain recombines TRBV9 with TRBJ2-5; 11 nucleotides align to TRBD2. The CDR3 is 16 amino acids. V gave up 0 bases and J gave up 0 bases; unmatched junction bases: 1. CDR1 SGDLS and CDR2 YYNGEE come from the germline V gene. The CDR3 region is CASSVGLAGYQETQYF. As DNA, the CDR3 is TGTGCCAGCAGCGTAGGACTAGCGGGGTACCAAGAGACCCAGTACTTC.

In this sample, this clone turned up a few times. The chain couples TRBV28 to TRBJ2-3; a weak D match, TRBD2 (5 bases). Looked up from germline, CDR1 is MDHEN and CDR2 is SYDVKM. The CDR3 loop spans 12 amino acids. Trimming left V 4 bases short and J 5 bases short, with 7 bases between. The CDR3 region is CASSSGIDTQYF. In DNA, the CDR3 is TGTGCCAGCAGTTCCGGGATAGATACGCAGTATTTT.